This T cell receptor beta chain comes out of a study of identical twins. This clonotype was seen many times. Antigen unknown. V lost 3 bases, J lost 4 bases, and 8 bases stayed unmatched. Per the germline V gene, CDR1 is SGHTA and CDR2 is FQGNSA. The CDR3 length is 16 residues. Study conclusions and caveats: High-abundance cord blood beta clonotypes had fewer insertions; memory repertoires showed none.

TCRdb passed the 5' RACE reads through MiXCR, listing each CDR3 protein once. The sample lists 210,000 or so distinct CDR3 sequences; 6.5% to 8.5% were seen once. The same data also contributed to another study, on yellow fever vaccine responses in identical twins. That work states: Twins reportedly had a vaccine T cell response that seemed partly convergent, partly personalized.

Specimen: memory (CD45RO+) T cells sorted from blood. This receptor was identified in a woman aged 18-29 years in good health. The chain carries TRBV7-2 and TRBJ2-3; 9 bases map to TRBD2. The CDR3 nucleotides read TGTGCCAGCAGCTTCGTTGGCGGGAGGGCGGCAGATACGCAGTATTTT. This gives the protein CASSFVGGRAADTQYF.